This T cell receptor (beta chain) was found in a study of blood T cell repertoires in COVID-19. Participants, 18 to 89 years old, spanned under 25 US areas. This clone appeared once. Sequenced by immunoSEQ multiplex PCR; TCRdb stores in-frame clones only, minus some. The repertoire includes 160,000 or so clones, less than 90% of them detected once, and 1.2% sits in the top ten. The V end was cut by 2 bases, the J end by 5 bases, with 11 bases between. There are 14 residues in the CDR3. The germline V gene encodes CDR1 SGDLS and CDR2 YYNGEE. The sample taken for sequencing was PBMCs or T cells enriched from blood (not recorded which). This sequence originates from a human donor with acute COVID-19. The donor label of this sample is uncertain. The gene calls are TRBV9 and TRBJ2-1; D possibly corresponds to TRBD1 (6 bases). CDR3: CASSVRGGNNEQFF. In nucleotides, the CDR3 is TGTGCCAGCAGCGTCCGTGGGGGCAACAATGAGCAGTTCTTC.